The 9 T cell receptor beta chains reported below all come from one sample, sequenced in a study of radiotherapy plus CTLA-4 blockade in lung cancer (dated by TCRdb to the late 2010s). Receptors were amplified or captured by the immunoSEQ multiplex PCR assay. TCRdb obtained this table from immuneACCESS and retained in-frame rearrangements with V and J assigned. These tables miss some clones; where compared with another copy, unresolved V genes account for less than half of the shortfall, and the remainder is unexplained. In all, the sample holds around 55,000 clones, and about 80% of those were seen once. The ten largest clones take up around 6% of the sample. This sample comprised peripheral blood, obtained from a patient treated with radiotherapy plus ipilimumab. These receptor sequences come from a human donor with non-small cell lung cancer whose response to radiotherapy plus ipilimumab could not be evaluated.

This chain joins TRBV5-4 and TRBJ1-1, with 7 bases that match TRBD1. The CDR3 has 13 amino acids. After removal of 2 bases from V and 3 bases from J, the junction contained 1 base not matched to a gene. From germline, CDR1 is SGHNT and CDR2 YYREEE (reference sequence). The chain's CDR3 is CASSFTGDTEAFF. The CDR3 nucleotides read TGTGCCAGCAGCTTTACAGGGGACACTGAAGCTTTCTTT.

The V and J genes are TRBV7-2 and TRBJ1-1; 7 nucleotides line up with TRBD1. Trimming at V came to 0 bases and at J to 1 base, leaving 11 bases not matched to a gene. The germline V gene encodes CDR1 SGHTA and CDR2 FQGNSA. CDR3 size: 18 residues. CDR3 nucleotides: TGTGCCAGCAGCTTAGCCCCAGACAGGGATGGAAAGAACACTGAAGCTTTCTTT. Translated: CASSLAPDRDGKNTEAFF.

The J gene is TRBJ2-5, the V gene TRBV7-2, with a possible D match to TRBD1 (8 bases). Germline V lookup: CDR1 SGHTA, CDR2 FQGNSA. The CDR3 runs 15 residues. V shed 5 bases and J shed 4 bases, with 17 bases lying between them. In DNA, the CDR3 is TGTGCCAGCAGCCCTTGGTACAGGGGGGGAGAGACCCAGTACTTC. Its translation is CASSPWYRGGETQYF.

The chain links TRBV2 to TRBJ1-5; 7 nucleotides agree with TRBD1. Germline CDR1 and CDR2: SNHLY and FYNNEI. V gave up 8 bases and J gave up 3 bases; unmatched junction bases: 4. This CDR3 spans 13 amino acids. The CDR3 loop is CASAGTVNQPQHF. The CDR3 DNA sequence: TGTGCCAGCGCGGGGACAGTCAATCAGCCCCAGCATTTT.

This clone was seen only once. This rearrangement joins TRBV7-2 to TRBJ2-1, with TRBD2 matching over 8 bases. Trimming cost V 2 bases and J 7 bases; bases outside gene matches: 4. The CDR3 has 14 amino acids. CDR1 is SGHTA and CDR2 is FQGNSA in the germline V gene. The CDR3 DNA reads as TGTGCCAGCAGCTTATTAGCGGGGAGAAATGAGCAGTTCTTC. Its translation: CASSLLAGRNEQFF.

This CDR3 reads CASTLLAGDNEQFF. CDR3 in DNA: TGTGCCAGCACCCTACTAGCGGGGGACAATGAGCAGTTCTTC. The gene calls are TRBV2 and TRBJ2-1, with TRBD2 matching over 11 bases. Trimming removed 7 bases from V and 5 bases from J; junction bases left unmatched: 4. This CDR3 has 14 amino acids. Germline CDR1 SNHLY, CDR2 FYNNEI.

V and J are TRBV6-5 and TRBJ2-1, with a tentative D call TRBD2 (6 bases). This CDR3 has 15 residues. Germline V CDR1 and CDR2: MNHEY, SVGAGI. Between the trimmed V and J ends, which lost 0 bases and 6 bases, there was a span of 12 bases. DNA for the CDR3: TGTGCCAGCAGTTACTCGGGACCGCGGGGCAATGAGCAGTTCTTC. As protein: CASSYSGPRGNEQFF.

This clone is a singleton in its sample. This chain joins TRBV11-2 and TRBJ2-5, with D maybe TRBD2 (6 bases). Germline CDR1 and CDR2: SGHAT and FQNNGV. Trimming stripped 3 bases from V and 4 bases from J, with 15 bases between. This CDR3 region has 15 residues. CDR3: CASSLQVRGRETQYF. Here the CDR3 DNA reads TGTGCCAGCAGCTTGCAGGTCCGGGGGAGAGAGACCCAGTACTTC. The whole variable domain, remainder taken from reference TRBV11-2 and TRBJ2-5, is EAGVAQSPRYKIIEKRQSVAFWCNPISGHATLYWYQQILGQGPKLLIQFQNNGVVDDSQLPKDRFSAERLKGVDSTLKIQPAKLEDSAVYLCASSLQVRGRETQYFGPGTRLLVL.

The chain couples TRBV5-1 to TRBJ2-5; TRBD1 agrees at 7 bases. The germline gives CDR1 SGHRS, CDR2 YFSETQ. With 4 bases clipped from V and 2 bases from J, the junction kept 8 bases outside the gene matches. There are 15 residues in the CDR3. CDR3 loop: CASSLAGQEQETQYF. DNA of the CDR3: TGCGCCAGCAGCCTAGCCGGACAGGAGCAAGAGACCCAGTACTTC. The full variable domain, completed using reference TRBV5-1 and TRBJ2-5, is KAGVTQTPRYLIKTRGQQVTLSCSPISGHRSVSWYQQTPGQGLQFLFEYFSETQRNKGNFPGRFSGRQFSNSRSEMNVSTLELGDSALYLCASSLAGQEQETQYFGPGTRLLVL.